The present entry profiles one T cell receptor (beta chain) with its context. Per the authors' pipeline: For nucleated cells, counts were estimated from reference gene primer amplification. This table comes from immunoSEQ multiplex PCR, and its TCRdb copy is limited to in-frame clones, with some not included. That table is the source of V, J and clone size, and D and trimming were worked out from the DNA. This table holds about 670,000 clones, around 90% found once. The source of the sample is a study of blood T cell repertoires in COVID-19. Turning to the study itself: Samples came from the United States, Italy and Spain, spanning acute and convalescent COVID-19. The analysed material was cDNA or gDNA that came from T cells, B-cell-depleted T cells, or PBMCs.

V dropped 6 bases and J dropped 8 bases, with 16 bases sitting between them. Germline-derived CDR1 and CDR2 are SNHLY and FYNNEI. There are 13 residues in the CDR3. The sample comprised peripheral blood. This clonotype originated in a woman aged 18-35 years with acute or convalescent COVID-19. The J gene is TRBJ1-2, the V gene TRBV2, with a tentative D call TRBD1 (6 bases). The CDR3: CASRLQGKGGYTF. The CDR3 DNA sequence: TGTGCCAGCAGACTACAGGGAAAGGGAGGCTACACCTTC.